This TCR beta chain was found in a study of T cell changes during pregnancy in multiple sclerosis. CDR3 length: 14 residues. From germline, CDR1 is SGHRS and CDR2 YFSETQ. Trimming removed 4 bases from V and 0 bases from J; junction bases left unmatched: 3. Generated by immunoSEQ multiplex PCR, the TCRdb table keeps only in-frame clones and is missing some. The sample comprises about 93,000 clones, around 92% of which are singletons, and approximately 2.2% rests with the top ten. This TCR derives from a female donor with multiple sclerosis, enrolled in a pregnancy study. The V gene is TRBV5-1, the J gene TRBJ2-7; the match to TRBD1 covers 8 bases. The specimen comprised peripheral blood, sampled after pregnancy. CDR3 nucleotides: TGCGCCAGCAGCCTAGACAGGGGCTCCTACGAGCAGTACTTC. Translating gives CASSLDRGSYEQYF.